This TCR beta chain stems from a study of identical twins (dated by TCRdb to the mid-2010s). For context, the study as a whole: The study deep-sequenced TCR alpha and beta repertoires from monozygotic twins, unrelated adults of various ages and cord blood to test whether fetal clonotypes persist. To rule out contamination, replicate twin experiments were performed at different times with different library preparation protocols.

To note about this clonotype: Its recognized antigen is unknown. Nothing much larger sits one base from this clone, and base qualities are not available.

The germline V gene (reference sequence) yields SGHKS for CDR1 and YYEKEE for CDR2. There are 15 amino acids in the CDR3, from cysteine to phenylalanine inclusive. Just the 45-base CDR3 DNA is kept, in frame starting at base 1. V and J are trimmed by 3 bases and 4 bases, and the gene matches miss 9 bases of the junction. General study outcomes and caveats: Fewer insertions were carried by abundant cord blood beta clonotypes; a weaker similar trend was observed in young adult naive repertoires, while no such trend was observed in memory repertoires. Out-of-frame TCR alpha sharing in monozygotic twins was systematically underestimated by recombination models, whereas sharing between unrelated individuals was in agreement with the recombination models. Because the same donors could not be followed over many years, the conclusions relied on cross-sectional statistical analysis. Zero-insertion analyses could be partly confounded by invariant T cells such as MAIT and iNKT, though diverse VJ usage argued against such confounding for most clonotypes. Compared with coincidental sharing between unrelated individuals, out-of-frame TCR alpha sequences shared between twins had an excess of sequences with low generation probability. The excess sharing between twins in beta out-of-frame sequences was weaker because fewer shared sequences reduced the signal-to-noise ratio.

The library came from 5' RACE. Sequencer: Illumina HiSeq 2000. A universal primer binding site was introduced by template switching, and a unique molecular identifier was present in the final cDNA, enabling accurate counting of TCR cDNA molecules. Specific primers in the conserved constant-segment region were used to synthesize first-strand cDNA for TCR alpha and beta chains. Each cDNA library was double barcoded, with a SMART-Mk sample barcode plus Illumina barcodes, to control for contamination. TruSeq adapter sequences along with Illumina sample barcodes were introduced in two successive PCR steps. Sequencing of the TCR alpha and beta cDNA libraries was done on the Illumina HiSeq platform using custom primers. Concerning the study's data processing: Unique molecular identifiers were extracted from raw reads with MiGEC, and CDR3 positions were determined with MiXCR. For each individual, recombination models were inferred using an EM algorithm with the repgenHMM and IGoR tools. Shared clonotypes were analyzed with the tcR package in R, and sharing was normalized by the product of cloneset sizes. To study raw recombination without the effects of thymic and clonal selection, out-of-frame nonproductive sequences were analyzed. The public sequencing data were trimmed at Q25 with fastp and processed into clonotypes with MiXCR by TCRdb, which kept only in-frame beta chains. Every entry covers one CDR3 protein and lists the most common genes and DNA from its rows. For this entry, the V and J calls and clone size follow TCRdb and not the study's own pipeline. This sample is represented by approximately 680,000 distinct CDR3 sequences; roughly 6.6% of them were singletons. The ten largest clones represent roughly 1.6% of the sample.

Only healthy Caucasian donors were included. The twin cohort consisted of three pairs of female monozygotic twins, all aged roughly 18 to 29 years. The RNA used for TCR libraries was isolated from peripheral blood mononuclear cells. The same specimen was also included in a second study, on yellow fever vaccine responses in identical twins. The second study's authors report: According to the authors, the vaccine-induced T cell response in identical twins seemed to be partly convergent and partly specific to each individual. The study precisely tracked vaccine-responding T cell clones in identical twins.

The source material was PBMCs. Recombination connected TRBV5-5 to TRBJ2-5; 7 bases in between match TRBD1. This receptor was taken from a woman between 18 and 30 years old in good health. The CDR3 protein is CASSSGDSLLETQYF. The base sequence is TGTGCCAGCAGCTCCGGGGACAGCCTACTAGAGACCCAGTACTTC.